The 14 T cell receptor beta chains presented below share a single source sample, sequenced in a study of shared clonotypes between healthy human individuals. The protocol was immunoSEQ multiplex PCR, while the TCRdb copy is restricted to in-frame clones and leaves out a portion. This sample has 490,000 or so clones; over 60% occur once, and the top ten carry 13%. Sequencing input: PBMCs. These receptors were obtained from a woman in her thirties or forties in good health. Some clones in this sample may be carry-over from other donors' samples.

Of note for this clone: Only one base separates this from a far larger clonotype, so it likely reflects a read error. Other DNA sequences within the sample encode an identical CDR3. The genes are TRBV4-1 and TRBJ2-7; D is ambiguous. Trimming pared 2 bases from V and 4 bases from J, leaving 9 bases between. The length of the CDR3 is 13 residues. Germline CDR1 MGHRA, CDR2 YSYEKL. DNA for the CDR3: TGCGCCAGCAGCCAACTAGTGGGATACGAGCAGTACTTC. This encodes CASSQLVGYEQYF.

The V and J genes are TRBV27 and TRBJ1-2, with 10 bases identical to TRBD1. This CDR3 comprises 13 residues. Germline CDR1 reads MNHEY; CDR2 reads SMNVEV (reference sequence). V dropped 4 bases and J dropped 4; count of bases not matched to a gene: 0. CDR3 DNA sequence: TGTGCCAGCAGTTGGACAGGGGGCTATGGCTACACCTTC. Translating it yields CASSWTGGYGYTF.

This chain connects TRBV10-2 to TRBJ1-1, with D tentatively TRBD1 (5 bases). The CDR3 runs to 15 residues. Germline-derived CDR1 and CDR2 are WSHSY and SAAADI. Trimming took off 6 bases at V and 4 bases at J, with 18 bases between the two ends. The CDR3 bases are TGCGCCAGCAGGTCGGGACGGCTAGCGGCCACTGAAGCTTTCTTT. This codes for CASRSGRLAATEAFF.

This rearrangement joins TRBV11-2 to TRBJ1-2; D unresolved. V lost 3 bases and J 2 bases, leaving 10 bases between the germline ends. This CDR3 region has 14 residues. Germline CDR1 is SGHAT and CDR2 is FQNNGV. The CDR3 reads CASSFGGGNYGYTF. DNA of the CDR3: TGTGCCAGCAGCTTTGGCGGTGGGAACTATGGCTACACCTTC.

The chain combines TRBV19 with TRBJ2-1; a possible D gene is TRBD1 (6 bases). The CDR3 consists of 13 residues. CDR1 is LNHDA and CDR2 is SQIVND in the germline V gene (reference sequence). V was cut by 5 bases and J by 8 bases, with 13 bases left in between. In DNA form, the CDR3 reads TGTGCCAGTAGTGGGGGCTACGTGGATGAGCAGTTCTTC. Translation gives CASSGGYVDEQFF.

The V gene is TRBV2, the J gene TRBJ2-3, with D possibly matching TRBD2 (5 bases). CDR1 is SNHLY and CDR2 is FYNNEI in the germline V gene. The ends were cut back, 3 bases at V and 5 bases at J, with 15 bases in the middle. There are 15 residues in the CDR3. The CDR3 loop reads CASSEEAPRIDTQYF. Here the CDR3 DNA reads TGTGCCAGCAGTGAGGAGGCTCCAAGGATAGATACGCAGTATTTT. Combining the CDR3 with reference TRBV2 and TRBJ2-3 gives the whole variable domain EPEVTQTPSHQVTQMGQEVILRCVPISNHLYFYWYRQILGQKVEFLVSFYNNEISEKSEIFDDQFSVERPDGSNFTLKIRSTKLEDSAMYFCASSEEAPRIDTQYFGPGTRLTVL.

Concerning this clone: This CDR3 is also generated by other DNA sequences in the sample. This chain uses TRBV5-1 with TRBJ2-7, with a possible D match to TRBD1 (5 bases). Germline V gene lookup returns CDR1 SGHRS and CDR2 YFSETQ. V lost 0 bases, J lost 1 base, and 5 bases lay in between. CDR3 size: 13 residues. In nucleotides, the CDR3 is TGCGCCAGCAGCTTGGCAGGGTCCTACGAGCAGTACTTC. Its protein product is CASSLAGSYEQYF.

This clone is a singleton in its sample. The same CDR3 is also encoded by other DNA sequences in this sample. V is TRBV7-8 and J is TRBJ1-5, with 11 bases aligning to TRBD1. Per the germline V gene, CDR1 is SGHVS and CDR2 is FQNEAQ. Losses at the gene ends were 5 bases for V and 4 bases for J; bases not matched to a gene: 4. The CDR3 spans 15 residues. CDR3 DNA sequence: TGTGCCAGCAGCCTAGGGACAGGGGGGAATCAGCCCCAGCATTTT. Translated, it gives CASSLGTGGNQPQHF.

This clone has only one observation. The rearrangement links TRBV2 to TRBJ1-4; tentatively, D is TRBD1 (5 bases). The CDR3 length is 15 residues. CDR1 is SNHLY, CDR2 FYNNEI, per germline. V dropped 1 base and J dropped 5 bases, with 11 bases sitting between them. CDR3: CASSEGGGSNEKLFF. The CDR3 DNA reads TGTGCCAGCAGTGAAGGGGGGGGATCAAATGAAAAACTGTTTTTT.

This clone was observed a handful of times. The chain carries TRBV7-2 and TRBJ2-1; 7 nucleotides agree with TRBD2. The CDR3 covers 15 residues. Per germline, CDR1 SGHTA and CDR2 FQGNSA. The J segment lost 9 bases and the V segment lost 5 bases, leaving 13 bases of the junction unmatched. The CDR3 sequence is CASSPRRGGRIEQFF. The CDR3 DNA reads TGTGCCAGCAGCCCCCGTAGGGGCGGGAGAATTGAGCAGTTCTTC. Filled out from reference TRBV7-2 and TRBJ2-1, the complete variable domain reads GAGVSQSPSNKVTEKGKDVELRCDPISGHTALYWYRQSLGQGLEFLIYFQGNSAPDKSGLPSDRFSAERTGGSVSTLTIQRTQQEDSAVYLCASSPRRGGRIEQFFGPGTRLTVL.

The V and J genes are TRBV6-6 and TRBJ2-1; D unclear. Between the trimmed V and J ends, which lost 5 bases and 8 bases, there was a span of 13 bases. The CDR3 has 13 amino acids. CDR1 MNHNY and CDR2 SVGAGI come from the germline V gene (reference sequence). CDR3 loop: CASSGYRAYEQFF. The CDR3, as DNA: TGTGCCAGCAGTGGGTACCGAGCGTATGAGCAGTTCTTC.

This chain connects TRBV2 to TRBJ1-4, with D uncertain. Germline assignment: CDR1 SNHLY and CDR2 FYNNEI. Trimming left V 6 bases short and J 11 bases short, with 16 bases between. The CDR3 is 13 amino acids. CDR3 in amino acids: CASSADPGEKLFF. The CDR3 coding sequence is TGTGCCAGCAGCGCGGACCCGGGTGAGAAACTGTTTTTT. Full variable domain (outside the CDR3, taken from reference TRBV2 and TRBJ1-4): EPEVTQTPSHQVTQMGQEVILRCVPISNHLYFYWYRQILGQKVEFLVSFYNNEISEKSEIFDDQFSVERPDGSNFTLKIRSTKLEDSAMYFCASSADPGEKLFFGSGTQLSVL.

This sequence joins TRBV28 and TRBJ2-3, with TRBD2 matching over 7 bases. The J segment lost 7 bases and the V segment lost 7 bases, leaving 8 bases of the junction unmatched. This CDR3 has 13 residues. Looked up from germline, CDR1 is MDHEN and CDR2 is SYDVKM. This CDR3 is CASNRPLANTQYF. The CDR3, as DNA: TGTGCCAGCAACCGTCCACTAGCGAATACGCAGTATTTT.

As to this clone: It is likely a read error: a sequence one base away is far more abundant. This chain joins TRBV9 and TRBJ2-5, with D perhaps being TRBD1 or TRBD2 (5 bases each). In germline, CDR1 is SGDLS, CDR2 YYNGEE. Trimming cost V 4 bases and J 4 bases, with 14 bases left between them. This CDR3 region has 14 residues. The CDR3 sequence is CASSPSGRGETQYF. The CDR3 nucleotides are TGTGCCAGCAGCCCCTCGGGGCGCGGAGAGACCCAGTACTTC.